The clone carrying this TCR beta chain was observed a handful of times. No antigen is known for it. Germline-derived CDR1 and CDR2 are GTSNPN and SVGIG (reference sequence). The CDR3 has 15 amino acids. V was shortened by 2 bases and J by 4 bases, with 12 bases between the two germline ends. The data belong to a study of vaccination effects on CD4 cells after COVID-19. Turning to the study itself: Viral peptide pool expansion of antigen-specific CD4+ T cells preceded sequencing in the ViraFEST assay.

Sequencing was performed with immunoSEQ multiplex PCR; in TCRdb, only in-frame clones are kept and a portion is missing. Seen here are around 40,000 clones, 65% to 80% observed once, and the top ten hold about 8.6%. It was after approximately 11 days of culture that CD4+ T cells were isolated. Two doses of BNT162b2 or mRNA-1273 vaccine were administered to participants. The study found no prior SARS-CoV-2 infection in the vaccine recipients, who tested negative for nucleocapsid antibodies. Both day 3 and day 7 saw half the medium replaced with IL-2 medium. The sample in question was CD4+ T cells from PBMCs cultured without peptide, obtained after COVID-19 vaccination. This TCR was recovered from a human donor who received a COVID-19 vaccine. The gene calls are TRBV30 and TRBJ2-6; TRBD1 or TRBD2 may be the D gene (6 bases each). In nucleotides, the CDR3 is TGTGCCTGGAGTCCCGGGGGCGCCGGGGCCAACGTCCTGACTTTC. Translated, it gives CAWSPGGAGANVLTF.